This TCR beta chain was observed in a study of prognosis after radiotherapy for stage I lung cancer. From genomic DNA, TCR beta CDR3 was amplified by two-round multiplex PCR. Round one of PCR was performed, and it used primers specific to each TRBV and TRBJ gene. MiXCR, run by TCRdb on the multiplex PCR reads, gives a single entry per CDR3 protein. The table includes over 10,000 distinct CDR3 sequences, around 50% detected once. The authors drew roughly 5.7 milliliters of peripheral blood at each of two time points. This clonotype was recorded at least ten times. This sequence originates from a donor aged 50 or older with non-small cell lung cancer. The sample in question was PBMCs, obtained before or after stereotactic body radiation therapy (not recorded which).

The CDR3 region is CASSQDGQGETDTQYF. The CDR3 bases are TGTGCCAGCAGCCAAGATGGACAGGGGGAGACAGATACGCAGTATTTT. The chain couples TRBV4-2 to TRBJ2-3, with 10 bases that match TRBD1. Germline values: CDR1 LGHNA, CDR2 YNFKEQ. The CDR3 runs 16 residues. V shed 0 bases and J 3 bases; nucleotides not matched to a gene: 3.